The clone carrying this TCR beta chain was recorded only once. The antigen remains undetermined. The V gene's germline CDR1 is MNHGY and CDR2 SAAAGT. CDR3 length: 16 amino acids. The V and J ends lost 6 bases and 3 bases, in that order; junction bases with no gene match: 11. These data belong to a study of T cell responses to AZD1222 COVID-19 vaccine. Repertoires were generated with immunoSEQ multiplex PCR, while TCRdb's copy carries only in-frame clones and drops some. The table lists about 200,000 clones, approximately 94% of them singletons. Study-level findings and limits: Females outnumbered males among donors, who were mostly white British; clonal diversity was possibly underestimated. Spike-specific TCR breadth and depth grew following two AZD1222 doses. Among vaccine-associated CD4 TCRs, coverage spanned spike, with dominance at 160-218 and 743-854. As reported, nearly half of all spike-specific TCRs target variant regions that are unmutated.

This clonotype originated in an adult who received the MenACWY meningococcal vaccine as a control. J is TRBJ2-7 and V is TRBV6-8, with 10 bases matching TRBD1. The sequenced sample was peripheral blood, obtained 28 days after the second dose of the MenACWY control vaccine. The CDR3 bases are TGTGCCAGCAGGGAAGTAGGACAGGGGGTGAACTACGAGCAGTACTTC. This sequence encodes CASREVGQGVNYEQYF.